Listed below are T cell receptor beta chains from one sample, sequenced in a study of blood T cell repertoires in COVID-19. Generated by immunoSEQ multiplex PCR, the TCRdb table keeps only in-frame clones and is missing some. The repertoire holds some 530,000 clones, with roughly 85% as singletons. Specimen: peripheral blood. These receptors came from a human donor in a cohort sampled during active COVID-19. Both conserved end residues are part of each CDR3. A D gene is named only where the DNA matches it firmly. The size of a clone is reported for some rows only, either as once, few or many, or as a class for expanded clones.

D,V,size,J,DNA,CDR3
-,TRBV6-2/TRBV6-3,few,TRBJ2-2,TGTGCCAGCAGTTACTCCTTAACAGGGTTAGAAACCGGGGAGCTGTTTTTT,CASSYSLTGLETGELFF
TRBD1,TRBV30,-,TRBJ2-6,TGTGCCTGGAGTGGGACAGGACCTCTGGGGGCCAACGTCCTGACTTTC,CAWSGTGPLGANVLTF
TRBD2,TRBV10-1,few,TRBJ2-7,TGCGCCAGCAGTGAAACTAGCGGACCTTACGAGCAGTACTTC,CASSETSGPYEQYF
-,TRBV24-1,-,TRBJ2-3,TGTGCCACCGCCGGACACCTCAGCACAGATACGCAGTATTTT,CATAGHLSTDTQYF
TRBD2,TRBV3-1/TRBV3-2,-,TRBJ2-7,TGTGCCAGCAGCCAGAGACTAGCGGGAGGAGGGGAGCAGTACTTC,CASSQRLAGGGEQYF
TRBD1,TRBV18,-,TRBJ2-1,TGTGCCAGCTCACCCTCCCAGGGGGCTTCCTCCTACAATGAGCAGTTCTTC,CASSPSQGASSYNEQFF
TRBD2,TRBV5-4,-,TRBJ2-1,TGTGCCAGCAGCTTAAGCGGGAGGAGGGAGGAGCAGTTCTTC,CASSLSGRREEQFF
-,TRBV6-1,-,TRBJ1-5,TGTGCCAGCAGTGAAGCAAGGGGAAGCAATCAGCCCCAGCATTTT,CASSEARGSNQPQHF
-,TRBV14,-,TRBJ1-1,TGTGCCAGCAGCCACCCCCGGGGGAGTAATACTGAAGCTTTCTTT,CASSHPRGSNTEAFF
TRBD1,TRBV28,-,TRBJ1-5,TGTGCCAGCAGTTTCGTGACAGGGGGTCAGCCCCAGCATTTT,CASSFVTGGQPQHF
TRBD2,TRBV7-2,-,TRBJ2-1,TGTGCCAGCAGCTTAGAGTCGACGGGGAGGGGCAATGAGCAGTTCTTC,CASSLESTGRGNEQFF
-,TRBV6-5,-,TRBJ2-1,TGTGCCAGCAGGAGGGTAGAGCGGGTATACAATGAGCAGTTCTTC,CASRRVERVYNEQFF
-,TRBV30,-,TRBJ2-7,TGTGCCTGGAGTGTCTACTCCTACGAGCAGTACTTC,CAWSVYSYEQYF
TRBD1,TRBV7-9,-,TRBJ2-1,TGTGCCAGCAGCTTAGCGGGACAGGGGGGCAATGAGCAGTTCTTC,CASSLAGQGGNEQFF
TRBD2,TRBV7-8,-,TRBJ2-1,TGTGCCAGCAGCGGTAGCGGGAAGGGTGAGCAGTTCTTC,CASSGSGKGEQFF
-,TRBV9,-,TRBJ1-2,TGTGCCAGCAGCCTCACCCACAGGTTTACTAACTATGGCTACACCTTC,CASSLTHRFTNYGYTF
-,TRBV9,-,TRBJ2-3,TGTGCCAGCAGCGTCCGAGGGGGCGGAGGGACGCAGTATTTT,CASSVRGGGGTQYF
-,TRBV21-1,-,TRBJ1-1,TGTGCCAGCAGCAAAGCGCGGGAATCAAGGGGCATAATGAACACTGAAGCTTTCTTT,CASSKARESRGIMNTEAFF
TRBD1,TRBV19,-,TRBJ2-1,TGTGCCAGTAGTGAGAGACAGGGATCGGGTGAGCAGTTCTTC,CASSERQGSGEQFF
TRBD2,TRBV9,-,TRBJ2-5,TGTGCCAGCAGCGTAGGTGTGGGAGGGTTCCAAGAGACCCAGTACTTC,CASSVGVGGFQETQYF
-,TRBV2,-,TRBJ1-5,TGTGCCAGCCTTCGCTCCAGGGCTCAGCCCCAGCATTTT,CASLRSRAQPQHF
TRBD1,TRBV11-1,few,TRBJ2-1,TGTGCCAGCAGCCCGGACAGGTACAATGAGCAGTTCTTC,CASSPDRYNEQFF
TRBD1,TRBV4-2,-,TRBJ1-5,TGTGCCAGCGGTCCAACAGGGGCGAGCAATCAGCCCCAGCATTTT,CASGPTGASNQPQHF
TRBD2,TRBV19,-,TRBJ2-3,TGTGCCAGTAGTATGGCGGGAGTGAGCACAGATACGCAGTATTTT,CASSMAGVSTDTQYF
-,TRBV6-6,-,TRBJ2-3,TGTGCCAGCAGTTCTATTCGACAAGATTACACAGATACGCAGTATTTT,CASSSIRQDYTDTQYF
-,TRBV4-2,-,TRBJ2-1,TGTGCCAGCAGCCAAGGAGAGGGATCTTACAATGAGCAGTTCTTC,CASSQGEGSYNEQFF
TRBD2,TRBV2,once,TRBJ2-3,TGTGCCAGCAGTGAGAGTTCCGGGACTAGCGTAGATACGCAGTATTTT,CASSESSGTSVDTQYF
TRBD1,TRBV19,-,TRBJ2-3,TGTGCCAGTAGGACCGCGGGACAGGGGCGAACAGATACGCAGTATTTT,CASRTAGQGRTDTQYF
-,TRBV6-5,-,TRBJ1-1,TGTGCCAGCAGAAGAGTAGAGAACACTGAAGCTTTCTTT,CASRRVENTEAFF
-,TRBV28,-,TRBJ2-4,TGTGCCAGCAGTTTATACAGAGATCTAGCCAAAAACATTCAGTACTTC,CASSLYRDLAKNIQYF
TRBD2,TRBV5-3,-,TRBJ2-5,TGTGCCAGAAGCCTCGAATCGGGACTACACCGGTACCAAGAGACCCAGTACTTC,CARSLESGLHRYQETQYF
TRBD1,TRBV5-1,-,TRBJ2-7,TGCGCCAGCAGCTTGGAACAGGGGGCCTACGAGCAGTACTTC,CASSLEQGAYEQYF
TRBD1,TRBV28,many,TRBJ1-5,TGTGCCAGCAGTGAACAGGGGGCATATCAGCCCCAGCATTTT,CASSEQGAYQPQHF
-,TRBV7-9,-,TRBJ2-5,TGTGCCAGCAGCCCCTACCTTTGGGAGACCCAGTACTTC,CASSPYLWETQYF
TRBD1,TRBV27,-,TRBJ1-2,TGTGCCAGCAGTTTAAACTGGGACAGCGCTAACTATGGCTACACCTTC,CASSLNWDSANYGYTF
-,TRBV6-5,-,TRBJ2-5,TGTGCCAGCTCGGGCGGGCAAGAGACCCAGTACTTC,CASSGGQETQYF
-,TRBV7-2,once,TRBJ2-6,TGTGCCAGCAGCTTAGCGTTCGTAGGACAAGCCTCTGGGGCCAACGTCCTGACTTTC,CASSLAFVGQASGANVLTF
TRBD1,TRBV27,-,TRBJ1-4,TGTGCCAGCTACCCCTGGGGACAGGGAGTTTCTAATGAAAAACTGTTTTTT,CASYPWGQGVSNEKLFF
TRBD2,TRBV5-1,once,TRBJ2-1,TGCGCCAGCAGCTTGACTAGCGGGAGATGGAACAATGAGCAGTTCTTC,CASSLTSGRWNNEQFF
-,TRBV30,-,TRBJ2-1,TGTGCCTGGAGTGACTACCCACCCAGCGGGTCTCCCTACAATGAGCAGTTCTTC,CAWSDYPPSGSPYNEQFF
-,TRBV5-6,-,TRBJ1-5,TGTGCCAGCAGCAACTTCAGGGGTGATCAGCCCCAGCATTTT,CASSNFRGDQPQHF
TRBD1,TRBV10-1,-,TRBJ2-7,TGCGCCAGCAGTGAGTCGTTGGGACAGGGGGGCGAGCAGTACTTC,CASSESLGQGGEQYF
-,TRBV5-5,-,TRBJ1-3,TGTGCCAGCAGCTTGGGACAGAGCTCTGGAAACACCATATATTTT,CASSLGQSSGNTIYF
-,TRBV12-3/TRBV12-4,-,TRBJ2-1,TGTGCCAGCAGTTTTACCGGGAATGAGCAGTTCTTC,CASSFTGNEQFF
-,TRBV15,-,TRBJ2-3,TGTGCCACCAGCAGAGATTCCGAGGTTGCAGATACGCAGTATTTT,CATSRDSEVADTQYF
TRBD2,TRBV7-6,-,TRBJ2-5,TGTGCCAGCAGCATGAGGACTAGCGGGAATCAAGAGACCCAGTACTTC,CASSMRTSGNQETQYF
-,TRBV2,-,TRBJ2-3,TGTGCCAGCAGCCGAACAGACCTTTACAGCACAGATACGCAGTATTTT,CASSRTDLYSTDTQYF
-,TRBV3-1/TRBV3-2,-,TRBJ2-6,TGTGCCAGCAGCCAAGCCGTGACTTCCGGGGCCAACGTCCTGACTTTC,CASSQAVTSGANVLTF
TRBD2,TRBV9,-,TRBJ2-5,TGTGCCAGCAGCGTACTAGCGGGTGTACAAGAGACCCAGTACTTC,CASSVLAGVQETQYF
TRBD1,TRBV19,-,TRBJ1-1,TGTGCCAGTAGTACATCCGGGACAGGGAACGCTGAAGCTTTCTTT,CASSTSGTGNAEAFF
-,TRBV5-1,many,TRBJ2-2,TGCGCCAGCAGCTCTAGACCCGGTGGCGGGGAGCTGTTTTTT,CASSSRPGGGELFF
-,TRBV27,-,TRBJ2-7,TGTGCCAGCAGTTTTTCTCAGGTTCCATCCGAGCAGTACTTC,CASSFSQVPSEQYF
-,TRBV6-5,-,TRBJ1-1,TGTGCCAGCAGTTACTACCGGGACGGGGGGTCTTTCTTT,CASSYYRDGGSFF
TRBD1,TRBV11-3,-,TRBJ2-1,TGTGCCAACGCGACAGGGGGCACCTACAATGAGCAGTTCTTC,CANATGGTYNEQFF
-,TRBV2,once,TRBJ2-7,TGTGCCAGCAGTGAGGGCTATAACTACGAGCAGTACTTC,CASSEGYNYEQYF